This TCR beta chain originates from a study of cytomegalovirus exposure and HLA in healthy donors. Study-level results: Only CMV serostatus was available as immune exposure information. Across HLA loci, a later analysis found differing TCR association rates, with DRB1 most and HLA-C fewest.

This clone turned up a few times. The target antigen is unknown. The CDR3 sequence is 14 residues long. CDR1 is SGHRS and CDR2 is YFSETQ in the germline V gene. After removal of 4 bases from V and 4 bases from J, the junction contained 4 bases not matched to a gene. PCR employed 60 Vbeta and 13 Jbeta primers. The data were produced by immunoSEQ multiplex PCR, yet TCRdb's version contains in-frame clones alone and is incomplete. The repertoire holds 170,000 or so clones, with about four fifths as singletons. The receptor's source is a woman aged 45-65 years in good health and CMV-seronegative. The chain links TRBV5-1 to TRBJ2-7, with TRBD1 identical over 11 bases. Material: PBMCs. CDR3 region: CASSEGQGAYEQYF. Written as DNA, the CDR3 is TGCGCCAGCAGCGAAGGACAGGGGGCGTACGAGCAGTACTTC.